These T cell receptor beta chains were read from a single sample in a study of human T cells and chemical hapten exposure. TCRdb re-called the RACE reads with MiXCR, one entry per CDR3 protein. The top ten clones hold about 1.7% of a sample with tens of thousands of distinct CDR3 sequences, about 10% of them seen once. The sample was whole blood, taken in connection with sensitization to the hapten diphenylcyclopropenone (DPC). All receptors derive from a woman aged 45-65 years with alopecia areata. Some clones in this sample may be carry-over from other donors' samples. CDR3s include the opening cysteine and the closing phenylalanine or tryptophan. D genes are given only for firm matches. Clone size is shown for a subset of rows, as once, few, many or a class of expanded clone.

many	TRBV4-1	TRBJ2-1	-	CASSQSDTAYNEQFF	TGCGCCAGCAGCCAATCCGACACCGCCTACAATGAGCAGTTCTTC
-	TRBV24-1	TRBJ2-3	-	CATSEGGRGTQYF	TGTGCCACCAGTGAGGGGGGACGGGGTACGCAGTATTTT
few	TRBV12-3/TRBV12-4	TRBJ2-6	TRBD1	CASSTRSQGVPSGANVLTF	TGTGCCAGCAGTACTCGCTCACAGGGGGTCCCCTCTGGGGCCAACGTCCTGACTTTC
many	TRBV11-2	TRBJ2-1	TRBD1	CASSLRQGVLYNEQFF	TGTGCCAGCAGCTTACGTCAGGGGGTTCTCTACAATGAGCAGTTCTTC
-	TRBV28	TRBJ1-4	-	CASSTRGAGTNEKLFF	TGTGCCAGCAGCACGAGGGGGGCTGGAACTAATGAAAAACTGTTTTTT
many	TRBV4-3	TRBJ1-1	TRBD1	CASSEQGAAEAFF	TGCGCCAGCAGCGAACAGGGGGCGGCCGAAGCTTTCTTT
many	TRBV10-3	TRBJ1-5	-	CATSGGDQPQHF	TGTGCCACCTCCGGTGGGGATCAGCCCCAGCATTTT
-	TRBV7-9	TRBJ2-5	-	CASSLVPEETQYF	TGTGCCAGCAGCTTAGTGCCGGAAGAGACCCAGTACTTC
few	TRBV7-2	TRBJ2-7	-	CASSFSAAGEQYF	TGTGCCAGCAGCTTTTCGGCCGCGGGAGAGCAGTACTTC
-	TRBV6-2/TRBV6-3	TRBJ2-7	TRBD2	CASSPGTSGVSSYEQYF	TGTGCCAGCAGCCCCGGGACTAGCGGGGTGAGCTCCTACGAGCAGTACTTC
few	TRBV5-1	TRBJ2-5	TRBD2	CASRLAGGRVQETQYF	TGCGCCAGCCGACTAGCGGGGGGCCGGGTTCAAGAGACCCAGTACTTC
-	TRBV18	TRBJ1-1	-	CASSPRGGNTEAFF	TGTGCCAGCTCACCGCGGGGGGGGAACACTGAAGCTTTCTTT
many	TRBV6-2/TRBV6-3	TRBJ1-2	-	CASSPGRFNYTF	TGTGCCAGCAGTCCGGGACGATTTAACTACACCTTC
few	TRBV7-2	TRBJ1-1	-	CASSSHRSTEAFF	TGTGCCAGCAGCTCCCACAGATCCACTGAAGCTTTCTTT
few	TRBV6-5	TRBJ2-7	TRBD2	CASGRLAGVGGYEQYF	TGTGCCAGCGGGAGACTAGCGGGAGTCGGGGGCTACGAGCAGTACTTC
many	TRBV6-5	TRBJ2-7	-	CASSPNWTGEQYF	TGTGCCAGCAGCCCTAATTGGACCGGCGAGCAGTACTTC
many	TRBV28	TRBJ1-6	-	CASSLRNSPLHF	TGTGCCAGCAGTTTGAGGAATTCACCCCTCCACTTT
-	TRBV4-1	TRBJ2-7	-	CASSLLGRELYF	TGCGCCAGCAGCCTCCTGGGACGAGAGCTGTACTTC
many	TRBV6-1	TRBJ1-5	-	CASSEDGSVAPQHF	TGTGCCAGCAGTGAAGATGGCAGTGTTGCGCCCCAGCATTTT
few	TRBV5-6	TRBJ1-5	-	CASSPGQGGQPQHF	TGTGCCAGCAGCCCTGGGCAGGGTGGTCAGCCCCAGCATTTT
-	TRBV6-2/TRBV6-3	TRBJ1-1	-	CASILNTEAFF	TGTGCCAGCATCCTTAACACTGAAGCTTTCTTT
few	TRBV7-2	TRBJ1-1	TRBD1	CASSGRTGGSSTAFF	TGTGCCAGCAGCGGAAGGACAGGGGGCAGTAGTACAGCTTTCTTT
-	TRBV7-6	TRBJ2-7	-	CASSSVTGGYEQYF	TGTGCCAGCAGCTCCGTGACAGGAGGGTACGAGCAGTACTTC
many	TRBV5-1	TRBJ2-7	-	CASSLQGSYEQYF	TGCGCCAGCAGCTTACAGGGATCCTACGAGCAGTACTTC
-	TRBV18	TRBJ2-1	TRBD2	CASSPGGWLDNEQFF	TGTGCCAGCTCACCCGGGGGGTGGTTGGACAATGAGCAGTTCTTC
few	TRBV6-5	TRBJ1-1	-	CASSPVLVSTEAFF	TGTGCCAGCAGCCCCGTTTTGGTTAGTACTGAAGCTTTCTTT
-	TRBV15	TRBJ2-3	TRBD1	CATSSQGADTDTQYF	TGTGCCACCAGCAGCCAGGGGGCTGACACAGATACGCAGTATTTT
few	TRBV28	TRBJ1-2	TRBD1	CASSLPGQGYGYTF	TGTGCCAGCAGTCTCCCGGGACAGGGTTATGGCTACACCTTC
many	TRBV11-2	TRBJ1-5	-	CASSLVGLGQPQHF	TGTGCCAGCAGCTTAGTGGGCCTGGGTCAGCCCCAGCATTTT
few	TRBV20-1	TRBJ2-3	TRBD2	CSPRGGVADTQYF	TGCAGTCCCCGGGGGGGCGTGGCAGATACGCAGTATTTT
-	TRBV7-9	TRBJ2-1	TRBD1	CASSLDRAREQFF	TGTGCCAGCAGTCTGGACAGGGCTAGAGAGCAGTTCTTC
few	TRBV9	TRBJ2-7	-	CASGVSGTNYEQYF	TGTGCCAGCGGAGTCTCTGGGACCAACTACGAGCAGTACTTC
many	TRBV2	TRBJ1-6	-	CASALHSPLHF	TGTGCCAGCGCCCTTCATTCACCCCTCCACTTT
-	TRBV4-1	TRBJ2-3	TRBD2	CASSRDLLAGGDTQYF	TGCGCCAGCAGCCGAGACCTCCTAGCGGGGGGTGATACGCAGTATTTT
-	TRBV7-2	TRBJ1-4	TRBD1	CASSQTGGEKLFF	TGTGCCAGCAGTCAGACAGGGGGTGAAAAACTGTTTTTT
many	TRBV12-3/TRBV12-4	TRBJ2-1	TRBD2	CASSFPPSGEVDEQFF	TGTGCCAGCAGTTTCCCCCCTAGCGGGGAGGTGGATGAGCAGTTCTTC
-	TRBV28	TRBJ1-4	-	CASRQGTTNEKLFF	TGTGCCAGCAGGCAGGGGACGACTAATGAAAAACTGTTTTTT
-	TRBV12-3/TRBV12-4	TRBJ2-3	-	CASGNRGLDMYF	TGTGCCAGCGGGAACCGGGGACTGGATATGTATTTT
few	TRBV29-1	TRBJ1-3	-	CSVEVGSGNTIYF	TGCAGCGTTGAAGTTGGGTCTGGAAACACCATATATTTT
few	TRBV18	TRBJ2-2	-	CASSPTPAGAGELFF	TGTGCCAGCTCACCAACACCGGCAGGCGCCGGGGAGCTGTTTTTT
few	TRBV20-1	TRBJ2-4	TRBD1	CSARDHQGVGIQYF	TGCAGTGCTAGAGATCATCAGGGGGTGGGCATTCAGTACTTC
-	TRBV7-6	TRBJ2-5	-	CASSPADSQQETQYF	TGTGCCAGCAGCCCGGCCGACAGCCAACAAGAGACCCAGTACTTC
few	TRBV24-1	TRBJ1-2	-	CATSAAAGQGGYGYTF	TGTGCCACCAGTGCCGCGGCGGGGCAGGGTGGATATGGCTACACCTTC
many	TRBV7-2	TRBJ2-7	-	CASSFGGGQQYF	TGTGCCAGCAGCTTTGGGGGGGGCCAGCAGTACTTC
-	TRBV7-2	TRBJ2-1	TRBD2	CASSLAHLAGNNEQFF	TGTGCCAGCAGCTTAGCGCACCTAGCGGGGAACAATGAGCAGTTCTTC
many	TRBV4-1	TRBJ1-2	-	CASSQALGDRYGYTF	TGCGCCAGCAGCCAAGCTCTAGGAGACCGCTATGGCTACACCTTC
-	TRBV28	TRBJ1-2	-	CASSSNYGYTF	TGTGCCAGCAGTTCGAACTATGGCTACACCTTC
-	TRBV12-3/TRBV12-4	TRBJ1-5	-	CASSSRGQGNQPQHF	TGTGCCAGCAGTTCTAGGGGACAAGGCAATCAGCCCCAGCATTTT